This T cell receptor (beta chain) stems from a study of CD8+ T cells in alopecia areata. As to this clone: The antigen is not known.

Extracted RNA was reverse transcribed into cDNA, the sequencing template. Libraries were prepared by immunoSEQ multiplex PCR; TCRdb keeps only in-frame clonotypes and omits some of them. The data show 45,000 to 70,000 clones, around 96% seen once. CD4+ and CD8+ T cells were sorted from PBMCs stained for CD3, CD4 and CD8. Germline CDR1 is SNHLY and CDR2 is FYNNEI. The J segment lost 2 bases and the V segment lost 10 bases, leaving 6 bases of the junction unmatched. The length of the CDR3 is 14 residues. General observations from the study: When scalp samples are sequenced, resident alphabeta T cells of normal skin are also captured. Greater clonality was observed in lesional scalp samples, especially alopecia totalis/universalis, versus normal scalp.

This sequence joins TRBV2 and TRBJ2-1; 9 nucleotides line up with TRBD1. The starting material was CD8+ T cells sorted from blood, obtained at week 0. This clonotype was obtained from a human donor with alopecia areata. CDR3 DNA: TGTGCCACCCAGACAGGGGGTCCCTACAATGAGCAGTTCTTC. Protein product: CATQTGGPYNEQFF.